This T cell receptor (beta chain) was found in a study of regulatory T cells in long-lasting Graves disease. CDR1 KGHSY and CDR2 FQNENV come from the germline V gene. This CDR3 region has 12 residues. The germline V and J ends were trimmed by 2 bases and 3 bases, with 5 bases remaining between them. This clonotype was seen repeatedly, ten times or more. Construction of TCR beta libraries relied on iRepertoire HTBI primers and on Arm-PCR targeting CDR3 regions. Via MiXCR, TCRdb re-called the multiplex PCR reads, giving one row per CDR3 protein. The repertoire holds about 380,000 distinct CDR3 sequences, 15% to 19% seen once, with 20% to 25% in the top ten. The time point: newly diagnosed GD, antithyroid drugs for less than 3 months. Construction of the TCR library relied on RNA isolated from PBMCs.

The clonotype originates from a female donor with Graves disease. Material: peripheral blood mononuclear cells (PBMCs), obtained at new diagnosis, from a patient treated with antithyroid drugs. The genes are TRBV16 and TRBJ2-7; D unclear. The CDR3 reads CASSQLIYEQYF. CDR3 in DNA: TGTGCCAGCAGCCAACTCATCTACGAGCAGTACTTC.